These T cell receptor beta chains were read from a single sample in a study of cytomegalovirus exposure and HLA in healthy donors. Measured with immunoSEQ multiplex PCR; TCRdb has only the in-frame clones, and not every one. The data show approximately 170,000 clones, 80% to 85% seen once. The sample was PBMCs. The receptor source for this set is a boy younger than 10 in good health and CMV-seronegative. Both conserved end residues are part of each CDR3. The D gene is left open where the match is weak.

v_gene: TRBV7-9
d_gene: TRBD1
j_gene: TRBJ1-2
CDR3aa: CASSLGQNYGYTF

v_gene: TRBV7-8
d_gene: NA
j_gene: TRBJ2-3
CDR3aa: CASSLGLSTDTQYF

v_gene: TRBV30
d_gene: NA
j_gene: TRBJ1-5
CDR3aa: CAWARQSNQPQHF

v_gene: TRBV4-3
d_gene: TRBD1
j_gene: TRBJ1-1
CDR3aa: CASSQEPTGRGQAFF

v_gene: TRBV18
d_gene: TRBD1
j_gene: TRBJ2-1
CDR3aa: CASSQGQGAGNEQFF

v_gene: TRBV5-6
d_gene: NA
j_gene: TRBJ1-2
CDR3aa: CASSFTGRIPYGYTF

v_gene: TRBV5-6
d_gene: TRBD2
j_gene: TRBJ2-1
CDR3aa: CASTLPGTSNYNEQFF

v_gene: TRBV30
d_gene: NA
j_gene: TRBJ2-3
CDR3aa: CAWSAHSGDTQYF

v_gene: TRBV7-9
d_gene: NA
j_gene: TRBJ1-1
CDR3aa: CASSSKGEAFF

v_gene: TRBV2
d_gene: TRBD1
j_gene: TRBJ1-1
CDR3aa: CASSGQGGTEAFF

v_gene: TRBV21-1
d_gene: NA
j_gene: TRBJ1-1
CDR3aa: CASSRRTATNTEAFF

v_gene: TRBV7-2
d_gene: NA
j_gene: TRBJ2-2
CDR3aa: CASGQGPNTGELFF

v_gene: TRBV7-3
d_gene: TRBD1
j_gene: TRBJ2-3
CDR3aa: CASSPTGDITDTQYF

v_gene: TRBV5-1
d_gene: TRBD2
j_gene: TRBJ2-1
CDR3aa: CASSLRSSGSANNEQFF

v_gene: TRBV6-5
d_gene: TRBD1
j_gene: TRBJ2-5
CDR3aa: CASSYPPRGTGETQYF

v_gene: TRBV30
d_gene: NA
j_gene: TRBJ1-6
CDR3aa: CAWSVSGNNSPLHF

v_gene: TRBV6-4
d_gene: TRBD1
j_gene: TRBJ2-5
CDR3aa: CASSGNRGVQETQYF

v_gene: TRBV2
d_gene: NA
j_gene: TRBJ1-1
CDR3aa: CASSEGHSTEAFF